The 13 T cell receptor beta chains below all came from one sample that was sequenced in a study of cytomegalovirus exposure and HLA in healthy donors. Researchers ran the PCR with 60 Vbeta and 13 Jbeta primers. Clones were sequenced by immunoSEQ multiplex PCR, and TCRdb holds only the in-frame ones, with some missing. The sample records some 150,000 clones, roughly 70% being singletons. Sequencing input: PBMCs. These receptors originate from a woman between 55 and 75 years old in good health and CMV-seropositive.

CDR3 sequence (DNA): TGTGCCAGCAGTCAGCTGGGGCTAGCGGGGATCAATGAGCAGTTCTTC. This translates into CASSQLGLAGINEQFF. This chain uses TRBV28 with TRBJ2-1, with 9 bases lining up with TRBD2. CDR1 is MDHEN, CDR2 SYDVKM, per germline. Trimming removed 5 bases from V and 6 bases from J; junction bases left unmatched: 11. The CDR3 is 16 amino acids.

This clone appeared a few times. The chain recombines TRBV5-6 with TRBJ2-1; TRBD2 agrees at 8 bases. This CDR3 is 15 amino acids long. From germline, CDR1 is SGHDT and CDR2 YYEEEE. J lost 5 bases, V lost 4 bases, and 8 bases had no gene match. CDR3 DNA sequence: TGTGCCAGCAGCGAGGGGACTAGGCGGGACAATGAGCAGTTCTTC. Amino acid sequence: CASSEGTRRDNEQFF.

The rearrangement uses TRBV27 and TRBJ2-7, with D possibly being TRBD1 (6 bases). The CDR3 is 11 residues long. Germline CDR1 MNHEY, CDR2 SMNVEV (reference sequence). V lost 7 bases and J 10 bases, leaving 14 bases between the germline ends. CDR3 loop: CASKSPDSQYF. CDR3 in DNA: TGTGCCAGCAAATCACCGGACAGCCAGTACTTC.

This clone was observed a handful of times. The V gene is TRBV10-2, the J gene TRBJ1-2, with TRBD1 as a possible D gene (6 bases). The CDR3 contains 13 residues. V shed 3 bases and J shed 1 base, with 6 bases lying between them. The germline V gene has CDR1 WSHSY and CDR2 SAAADI. This chain's CDR3 is CASSEGGNYGYTF. The CDR3 DNA sequence: TGCGCCAGCAGTGAAGGGGGTAACTATGGCTACACCTTC.

CDR3 coding DNA: TGTGCCAGCAGAACCTATTCTAGCGGCCCAGGCACAGATACGCAGTATTTT. It encodes CASRTYSSGPGTDTQYF. This rearrangement joins TRBV27 to TRBJ2-3, with TRBD2 matching 7 bases. Germline CDR1 reads MNHEY; CDR2 reads SMNVEV (reference sequence). Trimming at V came to 6 bases and at J to 1 base, leaving 13 bases not matched to a gene. The CDR3 length is 17 residues.

The rearrangement uses TRBV15 and TRBJ2-7, with 7 bases that match TRBD2. J gave up 2 bases and V 0 bases, and 7 bases lay outside the gene matches. Germline CDR1 LNHNV, CDR2 YYDKDF (reference sequence). The CDR3 runs to 16 residues. CDR3 nucleotides: TGTGCCACCAGCAGAGAGGGGGGGACTACCGCCTACGAGCAGTACTTC. Amino acid sequence: CATSREGGTTAYEQYF.

The V call is TRBV25-1, the J call TRBJ2-7; tentatively, D is TRBD1 (6 bases). The length of the CDR3 is 13 residues. The germline gives CDR1 MGHDK, CDR2 SYGVNS. V shed 6 bases and J shed 3 bases, with 12 bases lying between them. The CDR3 nucleotides read TGTGCCAGCAGCCTCTGGGACAACTACGAGCAGTACTTC. It encodes CASSLWDNYEQYF.

The chain combines TRBV5-1 with TRBJ2-5, with TRBD1 matching over 8 bases. Germline V CDR1 and CDR2: SGHRS, YFSETQ. The CDR3 sequence is 16 residues long. The junction had 5 bases not matched to a gene; V was cut back by 0 bases and J by 1 base. CDR3 amino acids: CASSLEGRGPQETQYF. The DNA of the CDR3 is TGCGCCAGCAGCTTGGAGGGCAGGGGGCCCCAAGAGACCCAGTACTTC.

V and J are TRBV30 and TRBJ2-3, with D maybe TRBD1 (5 bases). The CDR3 length is 11 residues. Trimming took 4 bases from V and 7 from J, leaving 9 bases between them. Germline V gene data show CDR1 as GTSNPN and CDR2 as SVGIG (reference sequence). The CDR3: CAWTRVHTQYF. CDR3 bases: TGTGCCTGGACCAGGGTGCATACGCAGTATTTT.

Concerning this clone: The sample carries other DNA sequences with the same CDR3. V usage is TRBV15 and J usage is TRBJ1-3, with TRBD1 as a possible D gene (6 bases). The V gene lost 0 bases and the J gene lost 4 bases, with 10 bases spanning the gap. This CDR3 comprises 15 residues. CDR1 and CDR2 from the germline V gene are LNHNV and YYDKDF (reference sequence). The CDR3 DNA sequence: TGTGCCACCAGCAGAGACAGGGGATCGGGAAACACCATATATTTT. Protein sequence: CATSRDRGSGNTIYF. Combining the CDR3 with reference TRBV15 and TRBJ1-3 gives the whole variable domain DAMVIQNPRYQVTQFGKPVTLSCSQTLNHNVMYWYQQKSSQAPKLLFHYYDKDFNNEADTPDNFQSRRPNTSFCFLDIRSPGLGDTAMYLCATSRDRGSGNTIYFGEGSWLTVV.

This rearrangement joins TRBV27 to TRBJ2-7; a weak D match, TRBD2 (5 bases). V lost 2 bases to trimming and J lost 6 bases, with 11 bases between them. This CDR3 region has 13 residues. Germline V gene data show CDR1 as MNHEY and CDR2 as SMNVEV (reference sequence). The CDR3 region has the DNA TGTGCCAGCAGTTTAATTAGCGCCGGCGAGCAGTACTTC. Protein sequence: CASSLISAGEQYF.

The chain links TRBV14 to TRBJ1-1; D not certain. V lost 0 bases to trimming and J lost 7 bases, with 9 bases between them. This CDR3 comprises 13 residues. CDR1 and CDR2 from the germline V gene are SGHDN and FVKESK. The CDR3 sequence is CASSQDSSREAFF. For the CDR3, the DNA is TGTGCCAGCAGCCAAGATTCTTCGCGTGAAGCTTTCTTT. Filled out from reference TRBV14 and TRBJ1-1, the complete variable domain reads EAGVTQFPSHSVIEKGQTVTLRCDPISGHDNLYWYRRVMGKEIKFLLHFVKESKQDESGMPNNRFLAERTGGTYSTLKVQPAELEDSGVYFCASSQDSSREAFFGQGTRLTVV.

This clone was seen a handful of times. The CDR3 coding sequence is TGTGCCAGCAGCGTAGAGGGAGCGGGAGCTTTTTACAATGAGCAGTTCTTC. This encodes CASSVEGAGAFYNEQFF. The chain is built from TRBV9 and TRBJ2-1, with 8 bases that match TRBD2. The V and J ends lost 0 bases and 4 bases, in that order; junction bases with no gene match: 9. CDR3 length: 17 amino acids. The germline V gene has CDR1 SGDLS and CDR2 YYNGEE.